One sample yielded the 23 T cell receptor beta chains listed below, sequenced in a study of blood T cell repertoires in COVID-19. Produced via immunoSEQ multiplex PCR; TCRdb's table is partial and in-frame only. The data contain approximately 150,000 clones, about nine tenths of them singletons. The sequencing sample was made of peripheral blood. The source is a man between 18 and 29 years old with COVID-19, enrolled during active disease.

This CDR3 is CASSSSLNSPLHF. The CDR3 DNA reads TGTGCCAGCAGTTCGAGTCTTAATTCACCCCTCCACTTT. The chain has TRBV6-6 and TRBJ1-6; no clear D gene. Trimming left V 4 bases short and J 6 bases short, with 7 bases between. Germline CDR1 and CDR2: MNHNY and SVGAGI (reference sequence). This CDR3 spans 13 amino acids.

This chain connects TRBV30 to TRBJ1-1, with D perhaps TRBD1 (5 bases). Germline loops: CDR1 GTSNPN, CDR2 SVGIG (reference sequence). The CDR3 runs to 14 residues. For the CDR3, the DNA is TGTGCTTCCCGGGGCGGGGTTGTGAACACTGAAGCTTTCTTT. Its protein is CASRGGVVNTEAFF. Supplemented by reference TRBV30 and TRBJ1-1, the full variable domain reads SQTIHQWPATLVQPVGSPLSLECTVEGTSNPNLYWYRQAAGRGLQLLFYSVGIGQISSEVPQNLSASRPQDRQFILSSKKLLLSDSGFYLCASRGGVVNTEAFFGQGTRLTVV.

The V call is TRBV2, the J call TRBJ1-2, with 7 bases aligning to TRBD1. J was trimmed by 2 bases and V by 9 bases; bases with no gene match: 3. Germline V gives CDR1 SNHLY, CDR2 FYNNEI. The CDR3 extends over 12 amino acids. CDR3 bases: TGTGCCAGTGAACAGGGGAACTATGGCTACACCTTC. It is translated as CASEQGNYGYTF.

This clone has only a few counts. Germline and junction disagree at one end, which may indicate a read error. The chain uses TRBV15 and TRBJ1-4; TRBD1 aligns across 7 bases. Looked up from germline, CDR1 is LNHNV and CDR2 is YYDKDF (reference sequence). This CDR3 is built from 15 residues. This CDR3 reads CATSRDQTGSEKLLF. DNA of the CDR3: TGTGCCACCAGCAGAGATCAGACAGGGAGTGAAAAACTGCTTTTT.

This clone was recorded once. V and J are TRBV11-2 and TRBJ2-5, with TRBD1 matching 10 bases. V shed 0 bases, J shed 4 bases, and the junction held 8 bases outside the gene matches. Germline V gene sequence: CDR1 SGHAT, CDR2 FQNNGV. This CDR3 is 17 amino acids long. CDR3 in amino acids: CASSLDLGTGVLETQYF. CDR3 sequence (DNA): TGTGCCAGCAGCTTAGATTTAGGGACAGGGGTTTTAGAGACCCAGTACTTC.

Only one count was recorded for this clone. The genes are TRBV5-1 and TRBJ2-1; 10 nucleotides line up with TRBD1. The length of the CDR3 is 15 residues. J was trimmed by 5 bases and V by 4 bases; bases with no gene match: 6. Germline V gene sequence: CDR1 SGHRS, CDR2 YFSETQ. CDR3 nucleotides: TGCGCCAGCAGCCCGGGACAGGGGCACCACAATGAGCAGTTCTTC. Encoded protein: CASSPGQGHHNEQFF.

The chain joins TRBV15 to TRBJ1-3; no reliable D call. V lost 1 base to trimming and J lost 0 bases, with 7 bases between them. The CDR3 has 15 residues. Germline loops: CDR1 LNHNV, CDR2 YYDKDF (reference sequence). The DNA for the CDR3 is TGTGCCACCAGCAGAGCCCGGGGCTCTGGAAACACCATATATTTT. Translating it yields CATSRARGSGNTIYF.

Here the CDR3 reads CASSISGGNEQFF. CDR3 bases: TGTGCCAGTAGTATATCAGGGGGCAATGAGCAGTTCTTC. V usage is TRBV19 and J usage is TRBJ2-1, with 7 nucleotides matching TRBD1. Germline lookup yields CDR1 LNHDA and CDR2 SQIVND (reference sequence). The CDR3 has 13 amino acids. V shed 2 bases and J 6 bases; nucleotides not matched to a gene: 1.

The rearrangement uses TRBV19 and TRBJ2-3; perhaps TRBD1 as D (6 bases). The V gene's germline CDR1 is LNHDA and CDR2 SQIVND (reference sequence). The CDR3 is made up of 17 amino acids. V gave up 0 bases and J gave up 0 bases, with 13 bases separating them. The CDR3 here is CASSIEPGHRSTDTQYF. CDR3 in DNA: TGTGCCAGTAGTATAGAACCGGGACATCGTAGCACAGATACGCAGTATTTT.

V gene TRBV7-9 combines with J gene TRBJ2-7; D is unclear. The germline V and J ends were trimmed by 1 base and 6 bases, with 10 bases remaining between them. Germline CDR1 is SEHNR and CDR2 is FQNEAQ (reference sequence). The CDR3 extends over 13 amino acids. For the CDR3, the DNA is TGTGCCAGCAGCTTAGGGGTCCGAGGCGAGCAGTACTTC. Protein: CASSLGVRGEQYF.

The V call is TRBV2, the J call TRBJ1-1; possibly TRBD1 for D (6 bases). Germline V gene lookup returns CDR1 SNHLY and CDR2 FYNNEI. V was cut by 6 bases and J by 1 base, with 9 bases left in between. This CDR3 contains 13 residues. The CDR3 reads CASRSRGNTEAFF. For the CDR3, the DNA is TGTGCCAGCAGGAGCAGGGGGAACACTGAAGCTTTCTTT.

This chain uses TRBV11-1 with TRBJ2-1; 9 positions agree with TRBD2. Germline V lookup: CDR1 SGHAT, CDR2 FQDESV (reference sequence). The CDR3 runs 16 residues. V dropped 2 bases and J dropped 6; count of bases not matched to a gene: 8. The CDR3 here is CASSLWSGGRGNEQFF. The CDR3 region has the DNA TGTGCCAGCAGCTTATGGTCTGGCGGGAGGGGCAATGAGCAGTTCTTC.

The J gene is TRBJ2-1, the V gene TRBV18, with a tentative D call TRBD1 (6 bases). Germline V gene data show CDR1 as KGHSH and CDR2 as LQKENI. The CDR3 is 13 residues long. Trimming removed 2 bases from V and 8 bases from J, with 10 bases in between. The CDR3 nucleotides are TGTGCCAGCTCACCAACAGGGTGGGATGAGCAGTTCTTC. It encodes CASSPTGWDEQFF.

This chain links TRBV7-8 with TRBJ1-2; D possibly corresponds to TRBD1 (5 bases). Trimming pared 3 bases from V and 2 bases from J, leaving 13 bases between. Germline V lookup: CDR1 SGHVS, CDR2 FQNEAQ. This CDR3 has 15 residues. The CDR3 region is CASSLTPTENYGYTF. CDR3 DNA: TGTGCCAGCAGCTTGACTCCGACAGAGAACTATGGCTACACCTTC.

The gene calls are TRBV6-5 and TRBJ2-7, with TRBD2 identical over 12 bases. The CDR3 totals 15 residues. V trimming: 5 bases; J trimming: 0 bases; junction bases outside the gene matches: 2. In germline, CDR1 is MNHEY, CDR2 SVGAGI. The CDR3, as DNA: TGTGCCAGCAGTCTAGCGGGAGGGCCCTCCTACGAGCAGTACTTC. This gives the protein CASSLAGGPSYEQYF.

This clone has only one observation. This chain connects TRBV9 to TRBJ2-2; 8 bases map to TRBD1. This CDR3 is built from 14 residues. The V and J ends lost 7 bases and 2 bases, in that order; junction bases with no gene match: 4. Per germline, CDR1 SGDLS and CDR2 YYNGEE. The CDR3 protein is CASRTGINTGELFF. CDR3 nucleotide sequence: TGTGCCAGCCGGACAGGGATTAACACCGGGGAGCTGTTTTTT.

The V call is TRBV3-1 (or the pseudogene TRBV3-2), the J call TRBJ2-1, with 11 bases fitting TRBD2. Unmatched junction bases numbered 0, after V lost 3 bases and J lost 2 bases. This CDR3 contains 15 residues. The V gene's germline CDR1 is LGHDT and CDR2 YNNKEL (reference sequence). The CDR3 loop is CASSHSGRAYNEQFF. DNA for the CDR3: TGTGCCAGCAGCCATAGCGGGAGGGCCTACAATGAGCAGTTCTTC.

This clone was seen a single time. The chain employs TRBV28 and TRBJ2-5; no definite D call. Germline V gene data show CDR1 as MDHEN and CDR2 as SYDVKM. There are 14 residues in the CDR3. Trimming shortened V by 8 bases and J by 4 bases, and 17 bases separated the two germline ends. CDR3 DNA: TGTGCCAGCGGAGTATTAGGTATTCTAGAGACCCAGTACTTC. This translates into CASGVLGILETQYF.

This clone is a singleton in its sample. The chain combines TRBV29-1 with TRBJ2-7; 12 bases are shared with TRBD2. V was clipped by 7 bases and J by 1 base; unmatched bases: 2. This CDR3 region has 13 residues. Per germline, CDR1 SQVTM and CDR2 ANQGSEA. As DNA, the CDR3 is TGCAGCGCAGGACTAGCGGGATCCTACGAGCAGTACTTC. Amino acids: CSAGLAGSYEQYF.

CDR3 bases: TGTGCCAGTAGTATTGGAGCGGGAGTCTCAGCACCCCTCCACTTT. This encodes CASSIGAGVSAPLHF. This chain links TRBV19 with TRBJ1-6; D unclear. Per germline, CDR1 LNHDA and CDR2 SQIVND (reference sequence). CDR3 length equals 15 residues. V was clipped by 3 bases and J by 11 bases, with 17 bases between them.

In its sample, this clone was seen once. The V call is TRBV7-8, the J call TRBJ1-6, with TRBD1 matching 7 bases. With 3 bases clipped from V and 4 bases from J, the junction kept 3 bases outside the gene matches. This CDR3 contains 15 residues. CDR1 is SGHVS, CDR2 FQNEAQ, per germline. As DNA, the CDR3 is TGTGCCAGCAGCTTCGGGACAGAATATAATTCACCCCTCCACTTT. This gives the protein CASSFGTEYNSPLHF. The complete variable domain, with remaining parts taken from reference TRBV7-8 and TRBJ1-6, reads GAGVSQSPRYKVAKRGQDVALRCDPISGHVSLFWYQQALGQGPEFLTYFQNEAQLDKSGLPSDRFFAERPEGSVSTLKIQRTQQEDSAVYLCASSFGTEYNSPLHFGNGTRLTVT.

The rearrangement uses TRBV19 and TRBJ1-4; D is undetermined. The CDR3 consists of 14 residues. V was shortened by 6 bases and J by 4 bases, with 12 bases between the two germline ends. CDR1 is LNHDA and CDR2 is SQIVND in the germline V gene (reference sequence). DNA for the CDR3: TGTGCCAGTAGGGAGGAAAGCCTTAATGAAAAACTGTTTTTT. Translation: CASREESLNEKLFF.

The chain joins TRBV11-2 to TRBJ2-1, with 7 bases lining up with TRBD2. V gave up 6 bases and J gave up 2 bases; unmatched junction bases: 7. CDR1 and CDR2 from the germline V gene are SGHAT and FQNNGV. The CDR3 length is 15 residues. This CDR3 reads CASRPGGSPYNEQFF. CDR3 DNA: TGTGCCAGCAGACCCGGGGGGTCCCCCTACAATGAGCAGTTCTTC. The full variable domain, with the rest looked up from reference TRBV11-2 and TRBJ2-1, is EAGVAQSPRYKIIEKRQSVAFWCNPISGHATLYWYQQILGQGPKLLIQFQNNGVVDDSQLPKDRFSAERLKGVDSTLKIQPAKLEDSAVYLCASRPGGSPYNEQFFGPGTRLTVL.